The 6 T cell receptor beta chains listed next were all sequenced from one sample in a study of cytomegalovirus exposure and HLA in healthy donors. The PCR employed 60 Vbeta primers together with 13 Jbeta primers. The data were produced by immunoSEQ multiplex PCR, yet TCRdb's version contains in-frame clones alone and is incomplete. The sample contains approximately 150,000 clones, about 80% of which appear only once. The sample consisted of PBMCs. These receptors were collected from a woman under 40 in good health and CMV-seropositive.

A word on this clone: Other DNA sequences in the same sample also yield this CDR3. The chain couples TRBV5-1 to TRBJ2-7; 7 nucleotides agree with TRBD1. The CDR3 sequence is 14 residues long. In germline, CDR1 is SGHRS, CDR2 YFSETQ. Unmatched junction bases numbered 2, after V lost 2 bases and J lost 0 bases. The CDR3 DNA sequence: TGCGCCAGCAGCTTTGGACAGGCCTCCTACGAGCAGTACTTC. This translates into CASSFGQASYEQYF.

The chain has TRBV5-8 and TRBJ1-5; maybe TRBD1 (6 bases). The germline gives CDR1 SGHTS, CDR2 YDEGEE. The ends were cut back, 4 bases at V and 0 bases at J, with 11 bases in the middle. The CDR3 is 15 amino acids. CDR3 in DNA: TGTGCCAGCAGCGACAGGCAATATAGCAATCAGCCCCAGCATTTT. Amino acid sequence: CASSDRQYSNQPQHF.

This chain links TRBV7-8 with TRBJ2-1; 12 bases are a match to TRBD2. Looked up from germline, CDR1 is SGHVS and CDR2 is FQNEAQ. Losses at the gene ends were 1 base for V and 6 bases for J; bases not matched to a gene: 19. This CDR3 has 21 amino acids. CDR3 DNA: TGTGCCAGCAGCTTAGTTGGGGGGCTAGCGGGAGGGTCCTCGGAGGTCAATGAGCAGTTCTTC. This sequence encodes CASSLVGGLAGGSSEVNEQFF.

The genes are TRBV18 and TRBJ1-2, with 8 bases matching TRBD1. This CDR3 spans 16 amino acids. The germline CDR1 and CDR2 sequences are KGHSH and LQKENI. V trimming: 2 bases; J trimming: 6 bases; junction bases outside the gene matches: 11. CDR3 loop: CASSPETGGLLDGYTF. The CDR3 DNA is TGTGCCAGCTCACCAGAAACAGGGGGGCTTTTGGATGGCTACACCTTC.

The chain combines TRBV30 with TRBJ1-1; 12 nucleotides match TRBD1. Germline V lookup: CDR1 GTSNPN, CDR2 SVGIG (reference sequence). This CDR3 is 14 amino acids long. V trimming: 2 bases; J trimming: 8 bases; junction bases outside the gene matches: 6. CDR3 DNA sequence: TGTGCCTGGAGTTCCGGGACAGGGGGCAAGGAAGCTTTCTTT. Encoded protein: CAWSSGTGGKEAFF.

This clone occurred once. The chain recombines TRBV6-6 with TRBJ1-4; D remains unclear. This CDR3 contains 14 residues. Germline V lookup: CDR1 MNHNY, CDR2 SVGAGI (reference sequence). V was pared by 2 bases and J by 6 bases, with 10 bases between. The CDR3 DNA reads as TGTGCCAGCAGTTACCCCCAGGCAGATGAAAAACTGTTTTTT. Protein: CASSYPQADEKLFF.